Here is one T cell receptor (beta chain) with its context. The antigen remains undetermined. The V and J ends lost 10 bases and 0 bases respectively, with 12 bases between them. The CDR3 consists of 13 residues. The germline gives CDR1 SGHNT, CDR2 YENEEA. The data were taken from a study of long-term antiretroviral therapy in people with HIV. Study results and limitations: At every time point, clones expanded before ART dominated the repertoire. Drawn between about 2004 and 2017, the blood was possibly obtained under older ART regimens.

Researchers ran immunoSEQ v3.0 at survey level. Sequencing used immunoSEQ multiplex PCR; TCRdb keeps in-frame clones, though not all of them. The sample shows some 19,000 clones, 79% of them seen only once. The specimen comprised unsorted PBMCs, sampled 4.1 years after starting antiretroviral therapy. This clonotype was sampled from a woman aged 40 to 49 with HIV. The chain recombines TRBV11-3 with TRBJ1-1, with D possibly matching TRBD1 (6 bases). CDR3 loop: CANRGLMNTEAFF. The CDR3 DNA is TGTGCCAACCGGGGGCTCATGAACACTGAAGCTTTCTTT.